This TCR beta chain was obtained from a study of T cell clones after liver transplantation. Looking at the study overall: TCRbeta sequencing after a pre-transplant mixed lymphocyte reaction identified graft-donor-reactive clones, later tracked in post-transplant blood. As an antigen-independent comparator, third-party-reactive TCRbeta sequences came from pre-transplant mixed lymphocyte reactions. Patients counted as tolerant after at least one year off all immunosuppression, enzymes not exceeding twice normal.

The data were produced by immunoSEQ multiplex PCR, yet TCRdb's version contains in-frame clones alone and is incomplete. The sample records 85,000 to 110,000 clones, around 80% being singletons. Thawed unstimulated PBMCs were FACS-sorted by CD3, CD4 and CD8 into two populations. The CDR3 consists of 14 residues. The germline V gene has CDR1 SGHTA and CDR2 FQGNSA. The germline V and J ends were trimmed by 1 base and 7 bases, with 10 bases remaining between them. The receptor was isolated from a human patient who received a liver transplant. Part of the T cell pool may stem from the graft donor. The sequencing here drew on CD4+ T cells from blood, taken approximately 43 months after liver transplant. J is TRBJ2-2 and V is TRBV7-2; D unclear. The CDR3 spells CASSLDSASGELFF. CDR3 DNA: TGTGCCAGCAGCTTAGATAGTGCTAGCGGGGAGCTGTTTTTT.